The 10 T cell receptor beta chains presented below share a single source sample, sequenced in a study of regulatory T cells in long-lasting Graves disease listed by TCRdb under 2021. Receptor libraries were prepared by multiplex PCR. TCRdb records Illumina HiSeq 4000 as the sequencer. TCR beta libraries were built with iRepertoire HTBI primers and Arm-PCR amplification of CDR3 regions. Using fastp trimming at Q25 and MiXCR clonotype assembly, TCRdb reanalyzed the public sequencing data and kept in-frame beta chains. When rows share a CDR3 protein, they turn into one entry using the most common DNA and genes. For this sample the table gives around 400,000 distinct CDR3 sequences, of which 21% were detected only once. The ten largest clones represent roughly an eighth of the sample. The sample's time point label is to be understood as: persistent/refractory GD, antithyroid drugs over 5 years with positive TRAb. RNA was extracted from PBMCs in TRIzol for both TCR sequencing and RNA sequencing.

Specimen: peripheral blood mononuclear cells (PBMCs), collected when the disease was refractory, from a patient treated with antithyroid drugs. The receptors come from a female donor with Graves disease.

This clonotype was seen a few times. The chain joins TRBV30 to TRBJ1-5; a weak D match, TRBD1 (5 bases). V gave up 0 bases and J gave up 4 bases, with 16 bases separating them. The CDR3 extends over 16 amino acids. The germline CDR1 and CDR2 sequences are GTSNPN and SVGIG (reference sequence). Here the CDR3 DNA reads TGTGCCTGGAGTGTACCTGGGGCGGGGGGGAATCAGCCCCAGCATTTT. Translation: CAWSVPGAGGNQPQHF.

The rearrangement joins TRBV20-1 to TRBJ2-7; D is perhaps TRBD2 (6 bases). The V end was cut by 0 bases, the J end by 5 bases, with 17 bases between. Germline assignment: CDR1 DFQATT and CDR2 SNEGSKA (reference sequence). The CDR3 spans 15 residues. CDR3 nucleotides: TGCAGTGCTAGAGATCTGGAGGGGAACGAACACGAGCAGTACTTC. It encodes CSARDLEGNEHEQYF.

This clonotype was detected ten times or more. This chain joins TRBV2 and TRBJ2-5; TRBD2 matches at 11 bases. The CDR3 is 15 amino acids. J was trimmed by 4 bases and V by 6 bases; bases with no gene match: 7. Germline V gives CDR1 SNHLY, CDR2 FYNNEI. CDR3 DNA: TGTGCCAGCAGCTCCGGGACTAGCGGTTTAGAGACCCAGTACTTC. Amino acids: CASSSGTSGLETQYF.

Many counts were recorded for this clonotype. The chain has TRBV28 and TRBJ1-6; D may be TRBD1 (5 bases). There are 16 residues in the CDR3. V was pared by 5 bases and J by 17 bases, with 28 bases between. Germline V lookup: CDR1 MDHEN, CDR2 SYDVKM. The CDR3 loop is CASSPPGTEHLRGVHF. CDR3 nucleotide sequence: TGTGCCAGCAGTCCCCCTGGTACCGAACACCTTCGAGGGGTCCACTTT.

J is TRBJ2-2 and V is TRBV18; tentatively, D is TRBD1 or TRBD2 (5 bases each). Germline assignment: CDR1 KGHSH and CDR2 LQKENI. The CDR3 has 15 amino acids. V was pared by 3 bases and J by 4 bases, with 12 bases between. CDR3 region: CASSPLGTTTGELFF. CDR3 DNA sequence: TGTGCCAGCTCACCGTTAGGGACCACCACCGGGGAGCTGTTTTTT.

The chain recombines TRBV30 with TRBJ2-6; D remains unclear. This CDR3 spans 15 amino acids. CDR1 and CDR2 (germline): GTSNPN, SVGIG (reference sequence). V was cut by 2 bases and J by 4 bases, with 12 bases left in between. CDR3: CAWSKRSPGANVLTF. The CDR3 bases are TGTGCCTGGAGTAAAAGGAGCCCCGGGGCCAACGTCCTGACTTTC. The full variable domain, its missing parts supplied by reference TRBV30 and TRBJ2-6, is SQTIHQWPATLVQPVGSPLSLECTVEGTSNPNLYWYRQAAGRGLQLLFYSVGIGQISSEVPQNLSASRPQDRQFILSSKKLLLSDSGFYLCAWSKRSPGANVLTFGAGSRLTVL.

This clonotype was observed many times. The chain combines TRBV3-1 with TRBJ2-2, with TRBD2 matching over 11 bases. J gave up 1 base and V 0 bases, and 7 bases lay outside the gene matches. This CDR3 region has 19 residues. Germline CDR1 is LGHDT and CDR2 is YNNKEL (reference sequence). The CDR3 loop is CASSQEWPSGRLNTGELFF. The CDR3 DNA sequence: TGTGCCAGCAGCCAAGAGTGGCCTAGCGGGAGGTTGAACACCGGGGAGCTGTTTTTT.

On this clonotype itself: A much bigger clone sits one base away, suggesting this may be a read error. The rearrangement uses TRBV3-1 and TRBJ2-7, with TRBD2 as a possible D gene (5 bases). Germline V CDR1 and CDR2: LGHDT, YNNKEL (reference sequence). This CDR3 region has 16 residues. Trimming pared 3 bases from V and 3 bases from J, leaving 18 bases between. CDR3 sequence reads: CASSQEDSRPLYEQYF. CDR3 nucleotides: TGTGCCAGCAGCCAGGAGGACTCCAGGCCCCTCTACGAGCAGTACTTC.

There are a few counts of this clonotype. This sequence joins TRBV12-3 or TRBV12-4 and TRBJ2-2, with D possibly being TRBD2 (6 bases). This CDR3 comprises 13 residues. Deletions cut 5 bases from V and 3 bases from J, with 7 bases between. In DNA, the CDR3 is TGTGCCAGCAGTGCGGGGTACACCGGGGAGCTGTTTTTT. This sequence encodes CASSAGYTGELFF.

Ten or more counts support this clonotype. The rearrangement joins TRBV27 to TRBJ2-7, with 7 nucleotides matching TRBD2. CDR1 MNHEY and CDR2 SMNVEV come from the germline V gene (reference sequence). The CDR3 has 15 amino acids. The V gene end was trimmed by 5 bases and the J gene end by 5 bases; junction bases not matched to a gene: 12. The CDR3 bases are TGTGCCAGCAGTGATACGAACGGGAGGTCCGACGAGCAGTACTTC. The encoded protein is CASSDTNGRSDEQYF.